The next 10 T cell receptor beta chains were all read from a single sample in a study of tumor-infiltrating lymphocytes in primary liver carcinoma. With a constant-region primer, TCR beta cDNA was made from approximately 520 ng of total RNA. Each TCR beta library was derived from three nested multiplex PCR rounds that employed slightly modified ARM-PCR. Two initial PCR rounds of about 10 cycles each paired TRBV1-TRBV30 forward primers with a C-beta reverse primer. A single record per CDR3 protein comes from TCRdb applying MiXCR to the multiplex PCR reads. The sample lists about 200,000 distinct CDR3 sequences, less than 75% occurring once. Unsorted whole blood supplied the blood RNA, and germline DNA was isolated too. The sequenced sample consisted of peripheral blood. The receptors shown here come from a woman aged 55 to 70 with primary liver carcinoma and hepatitis B virus infection.

This chain links TRBV20-1 with TRBJ1-2, with TRBD1 as a possible D gene (6 bases). Trimming cost V 3 bases and J 8 bases, with 16 bases left between them. CDR1 and CDR2 (germline): DFQATT, SNEGSKA (reference sequence). The CDR3 runs 13 residues. This CDR3 reads CSARENRQAGYTF. CDR3 sequence (DNA): TGCAGTGCTAGGGAGAACCGACAGGCAGGCTACACCTTC.

Comments on this clonotype: Being one base from a much bigger clone, this may be a read error. The chain has TRBV30 and TRBJ1-2, with D hard to call. Germline V gene lookup returns CDR1 GTSNPN and CDR2 SVGIG (reference sequence). The CDR3 length is 13 residues. CDR3 residues: CDWSVEANYGYTF. The CDR3 DNA is TGTGACTGGAGTGTAGAGGCTAACTATGGCTACACCTTC.

This clonotype was counted between two and nine times. Being one base from a much bigger clone, this may be a read error. DNA for the CDR3: TGTGCCAGCAGCCAAGATAGGACAGGGGCTGGAAACACCATATATTTT. Translating it yields CASSQDRTGAGNTIYF. The chain uses TRBV4-2 and TRBJ1-3, with 9 bases aligning to TRBD1. The germline gives CDR1 LGHNA, CDR2 YNFKEQ. The CDR3 contains 16 residues. V shed 0 bases, J shed 2 bases, and the junction held 2 bases outside the gene matches.

This clonotype was observed a handful of times. The rearrangement uses TRBV30 and TRBJ1-3; tentatively, D is TRBD1 (6 bases). CDR1 is GTSNPN, CDR2 SVGIG, per germline (reference sequence). The CDR3 runs to 13 residues. The V and J ends lost 4 bases and 1 base respectively, with 8 bases between them. CDR3 protein: CAWTDRSGNTIYF. CDR3 DNA: TGTGCCTGGACAGACAGGTCTGGAAACACCATATATTTT.

Concerning this clonotype: At one boundary the junction diverges from the germline segment, which might be a read error. The rearrangement joins TRBV7-9 to TRBJ2-1; D ambiguous. This CDR3 is 16 amino acids long. Germline assignment: CDR1 SEHNR and CDR2 FQNEAQ (reference sequence). The CDR3 coding sequence is TGTGCCAACAGCTTTTACCGATCTAGCTCCTACAATGAGCAGTTCTTC. Translating gives CANSFYRSSSYNEQFF.

A remark on this clonotype: A read error may be the cause here, since a much bigger clone is one base away. The V call is TRBV6-5, the J call TRBJ2-2; 11 nucleotides align to TRBD2. Germline V CDR1 and CDR2: MNHEY, SVGAGI. With 8 bases clipped from V and 2 bases from J, the junction kept 7 bases outside the gene matches. The CDR3 is 16 amino acids. CDR3 region: CASGGLAVLNTGELFF. DNA for the CDR3: TGTGCCAGCGGGGGACTAGCGGTCTTAAACACCGGGGAGCTGTTTTTT.

This clonotype has just one count. Since the CDR3 does not end with the conserved phenylalanine or tryptophan, this likely comes from a read error. The chain has TRBV29-1 and TRBJ1-2; no firm D call. The CDR3 runs 13 residues. V lost 7 bases and J lost 8, with 20 bases in between. From germline, CDR1 is SQVTM and CDR2 ANQGSEA. The CDR3 DNA reads as TGCAGCGCTATCGGGCTCGGAGGGTCAGGCTACACCATC. Residues: CSAIGLGGSGYTI.

Remarks on this clonotype: The germline gene is not matched at one end of the junction; a read error may be the cause. The CDR3 DNA is TGTGCCAGCGGGCCCAACCAGGACGGGGGCGGCTACACCTTT. This encodes CASGPNQDGGGYTF. The chain links TRBV6-1 to TRBJ1-2; perhaps TRBD1 as D (6 bases). Germline CDR1 MNHNS, CDR2 SASEGT. CDR3 size: 14 residues.

To note about this clonotype: The CDR3 does not end in the conserved phenylalanine or tryptophan, so this is likely a read error. The J gene is TRBJ1-2, the V gene TRBV6-1; D gene unclear. Germline V gene data show CDR1 as MNHNS and CDR2 as SASEGT. The CDR3 totals 13 residues. Trimming shortened V by 7 bases and J by 4 bases, and 13 bases separated the two germline ends. The CDR3 DNA follows: TGTGCCAGCAATCGATCATCCCCCTATGGCTACACCCTC. Residues: CASNRSSPYGYTL.

This clonotype was counted only a few times. The genes are TRBV10-3 and TRBJ1-5; 11 bases map to TRBD1. The V segment lost 6 bases and the J segment 3 bases; nucleotides outside the gene matches: 1. The CDR3 runs 14 residues. Germline assignment: CDR1 ENHRY and CDR2 SYGVKD. CDR3 loop: CAIRGQGDNQPQHF. In nucleotides, the CDR3 is TGTGCCATCAGGGGACAGGGGGACAATCAGCCCCAGCATTTT.